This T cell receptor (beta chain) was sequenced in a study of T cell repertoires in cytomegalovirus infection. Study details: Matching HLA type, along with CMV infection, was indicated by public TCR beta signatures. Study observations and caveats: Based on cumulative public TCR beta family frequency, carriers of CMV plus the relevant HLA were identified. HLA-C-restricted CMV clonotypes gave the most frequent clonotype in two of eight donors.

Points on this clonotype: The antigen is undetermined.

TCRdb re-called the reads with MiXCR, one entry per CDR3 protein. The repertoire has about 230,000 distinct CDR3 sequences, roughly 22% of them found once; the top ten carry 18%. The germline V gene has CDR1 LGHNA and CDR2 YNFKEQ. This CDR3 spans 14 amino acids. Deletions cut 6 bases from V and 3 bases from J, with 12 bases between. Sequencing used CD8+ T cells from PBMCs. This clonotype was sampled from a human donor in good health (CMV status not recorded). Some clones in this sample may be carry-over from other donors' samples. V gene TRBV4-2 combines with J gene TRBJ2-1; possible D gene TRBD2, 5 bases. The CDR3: CASRPPLDYNEQFF. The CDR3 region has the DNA TGTGCCAGCAGACCTCCACTAGACTACAATGAGCAGTTCTTC.